The entry below gives a single T cell receptor beta chain sequence along with its context. Its target is not known. The CDR3 is 18 residues long. Germline V gene lookup returns CDR1 LGHNA and CDR2 YSLEER. Trimming removed 1 base at V and 4 bases at J, with 23 bases between. This entry belongs to a study of post-analysis software for immune sequencing data. Study-wide context: Courses of disease covered relapsing-remitting, secondary progressive and progressive-relapsing multiple sclerosis. Study-wide findings and caveats: Five TRBV segments, including TRBV5-6, TRBV5-1 and TRBV20-1, were more frequent in patients than controls.

Sequencing libraries made from TCR beta cDNA carried unique molecular identifiers. Each CDR3 protein gets one entry after TCRdb re-called the PCR reads with MiXCR. Of 600,000 to 700,000 distinct CDR3 sequences listed, more than 50% are singletons. This rearrangement joins TRBV4-3 to TRBJ2-7; D gene ambiguous. The specimen sequenced was blood. The origin of this receptor is a girl between 2 and 10 years old with multiple sclerosis. The CDR3 DNA follows: TGCGCCAGCAGCCAAGTTCTAGTGGGCCAGCTTAACCTTTACGAGCAGTACTTC. It is translated as CASSQVLVGQLNLYEQYF.